This T cell receptor (beta chain) was sequenced during a study of blood T cells in healthy people across ages. The second PCR ran about 6 to 12 cycles with a sample-barcoded 5' primer and J-beta primers. One entry per CDR3 protein, called by TCRdb with MiXCR from the 5' RACE reads. The repertoire consists of 750,000 to 1,000,000 distinct CDR3 sequences, with about 28% occurring once and the leading ten covering more than 8.5%. The CDR3 contains 14 residues. Germline V gives CDR1 DFQATT, CDR2 SNEGSKA (reference sequence). With regard to this clonotype: Mismatch with germline at one junction end may stem from a read error.

The sample was also reused in another study, on T cells of mothers and their children. That work contributes: According to the study, all extracted RNA entered cDNA synthesis at around 1.6 ug per 15 ul. There were over 8.5 million TCR beta CDR3 reads from each mother and about 3.1 million from each child.

V gene TRBV20-1 combines with J gene TRBJ1-4; D uncertain. The material sequenced was blood. The clonotype comes from a woman aged 40 to 49 in good health. CDR3 in DNA: TGCAGTGCCAGTCTGGGAGGAGATAATGAAAAACTGGTTTTT. Translated, it gives CSASLGGDNEKLVF.